The clone carrying this T cell receptor beta chain was counted a few times. This sample was taken from a study of T and B cells in COVID-19 patients. The V gene lost 1 base and the J gene lost 6 bases, with 13 bases spanning the gap. Germline lookup yields CDR1 MNHNS and CDR2 SASEGT. CDR3 length equals 15 residues. From blood, about 220-500 ng of genomic DNA served as TRB template. TRB rearrangements were amplified by multiplex PCR with BIOMED2 TRB-A/B primers. TCRdb independently ran MiXCR on the multiplex PCR reads; one entry per CDR3 protein. Counted here are roughly 27,000 distinct CDR3 sequences, approximately 29% occurring once; the ten biggest clones make up roughly 1.7%.

The V call is TRBV6-1, the J call TRBJ1-5; tentative D call: TRBD1 (6 bases). The source of this sequence is a human donor who had recovered from COVID-19. The sample consisted of blood. The CDR3 nucleotides read TGTGCCAGCAGTGAAGAGCCGGGGGCAGCTCAGCCCCAGCATTTT. Its protein is CASSEEPGAAQPQHF.